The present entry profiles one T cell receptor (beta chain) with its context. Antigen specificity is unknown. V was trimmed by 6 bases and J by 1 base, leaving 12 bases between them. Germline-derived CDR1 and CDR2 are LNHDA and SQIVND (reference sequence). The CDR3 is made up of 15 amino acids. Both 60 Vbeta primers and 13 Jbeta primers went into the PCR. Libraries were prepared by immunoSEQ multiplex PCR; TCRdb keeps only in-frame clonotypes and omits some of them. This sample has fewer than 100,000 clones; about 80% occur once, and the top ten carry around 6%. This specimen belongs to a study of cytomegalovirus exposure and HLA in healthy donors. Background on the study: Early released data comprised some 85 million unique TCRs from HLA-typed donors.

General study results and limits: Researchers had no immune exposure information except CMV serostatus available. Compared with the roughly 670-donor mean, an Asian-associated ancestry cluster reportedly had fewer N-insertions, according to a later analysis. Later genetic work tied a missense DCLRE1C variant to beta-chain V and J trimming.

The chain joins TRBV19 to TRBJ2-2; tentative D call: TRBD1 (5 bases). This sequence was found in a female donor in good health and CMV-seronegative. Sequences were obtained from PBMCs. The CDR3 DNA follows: TGTGCCAGTAGAGTCACAGGACGGAACACCGGGGAGCTGTTTTTT. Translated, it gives CASRVTGRNTGELFF.